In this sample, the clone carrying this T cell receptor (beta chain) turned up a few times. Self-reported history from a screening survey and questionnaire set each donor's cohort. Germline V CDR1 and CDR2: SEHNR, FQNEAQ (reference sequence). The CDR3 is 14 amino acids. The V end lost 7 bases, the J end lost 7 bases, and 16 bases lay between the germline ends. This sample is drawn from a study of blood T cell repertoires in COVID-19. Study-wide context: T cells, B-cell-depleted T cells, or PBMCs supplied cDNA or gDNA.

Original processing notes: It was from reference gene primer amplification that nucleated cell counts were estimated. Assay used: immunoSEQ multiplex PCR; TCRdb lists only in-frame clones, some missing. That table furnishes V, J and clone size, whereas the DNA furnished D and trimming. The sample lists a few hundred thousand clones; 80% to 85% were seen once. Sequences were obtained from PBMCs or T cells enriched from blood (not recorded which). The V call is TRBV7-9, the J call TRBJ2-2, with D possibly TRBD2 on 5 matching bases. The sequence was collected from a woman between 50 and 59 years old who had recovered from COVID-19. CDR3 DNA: TGTGCCAGCATGAGGGCCAACCCCGGCGGGGAGCTGTTTTTT. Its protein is CASMRANPGGELFF.